These T cell receptor beta chains were read from a single sample in a study of blood T cells in healthy people across ages. TCRdb reprocessed the 5' RACE reads via MiXCR and lists one record per CDR3 protein. The sample contains more than 900,000 distinct CDR3 sequences, about 23% of which appear only once. This sample also appeared in a second study, on T cells of mothers and their children.

Input material: blood. These receptors were collected from a girl aged 2-15 years in good health. CDR3s include the opening cysteine and the closing phenylalanine or tryptophan. The order of the fields is J gene, clone size, D gene, V gene, CDR3 protein, CDR3 DNA. The D gene is left open where the match is weak. Not every row has a clone size; where given, it reads once, few, many or a size class.

TRBJ2-3 - - TRBV12-3/TRBV12-4 CASSTTGATDTQYF TGTGCCAGCAGTACGACAGGAGCCACAGATACGCAGTATTTT
TRBJ2-3 - TRBD2 TRBV12-3/TRBV12-4 CASSRRGGTDTQYF TGTGCCAGCAGCCGACGGGGGGGCACAGATACGCAGTATTTT
TRBJ2-7 once - TRBV16 CASSQISGYEQYF TGTGCAAGCAGCCAAATATCCGGCTACGAGCAGTACTTC
TRBJ2-4 once TRBD1 TRBV6-1 CASSGRHRQGLLDIQYF TGTGCCAGCAGTGGTCGACATAGACAGGGCCTGTTAGACATTCAGTACTTC
TRBJ1-2 - - TRBV3-1 CASSPSVWGGEINGYTF TGTGCCAGCAGCCCTTCAGTTTGGGGGGGCGAGATTAATGGCTACACCTTC
TRBJ2-5 few - TRBV14 CASSQDRSRLQETQYF TGTGCCAGCAGCCAAGATAGGTCACGGCTCCAAGAGACCCAGTACTTC
TRBJ2-1 - - TRBV5-6 CASSLMAAPYNEQFF TGTGCCAGCAGCTTGATGGCAGCGCCCTACAATGAGCAGTTCTTC
TRBJ2-6 once - TRBV7-9 CASSLGHSGANVLTF TGTGCCAGCAGCTTAGGGCACTCTGGGGCCAACGTCCTGACTTTC
TRBJ2-1 few TRBD1 TRBV20-1 CSARKMDRGSNEQFF TGCAGTGCTAGAAAGATGGACAGGGGGAGTAATGAGCAGTTCTTC
TRBJ2-1 - - TRBV11-2 CASSLFSDSYNEQFF TGTGCCAGCAGCTTATTTTCGGATTCTTACAATGAGCAGTTCTTC
TRBJ2-2 - - TRBV7-3 CASSYLSGGHGELFF TGTGCCAGCAGCTACCTATCTGGAGGGCACGGGGAGCTGTTTTTT
TRBJ2-5 - - TRBV11-2 CASSLWGAEQETQYF TGTGCCAGCAGCTTATGGGGGGCGGAACAAGAGACCCAGTACTTC
TRBJ1-5 - - TRBV20-1 CSARDQQGSQPQHF TGCAGTGCTAGAGATCAACAGGGAAGTCAGCCCCAGCATTTT
TRBJ1-2 - - TRBV29-1 CTLEDNYGYTF TGCACCCTTGAGGATAACTATGGCTACACCTTC
TRBJ2-6 - - TRBV5-1 CASSLSWTASSGANVLTF TGCGCCAGCAGCTTGAGTTGGACGGCAAGCTCTGGGGCCAACGTCCTGACTTTC